The rows below give T cell receptor beta chains drawn from one sample of a study of T cell changes during pregnancy in multiple sclerosis. Libraries were prepared by immunoSEQ multiplex PCR; TCRdb keeps only in-frame clonotypes and omits some of them. The sample consists of about 130,000 clones, about 95% of them appearing once. The sample consisted of peripheral blood, taken after pregnancy. All receptors derive from a female donor with multiple sclerosis, enrolled in a pregnancy study. The CDR3 runs from the conserved cysteine through the conserved F or W. Fields, in order: CDR3 protein, CDR3 DNA, V gene, clone size, D gene, J gene. The D gene is left open where the match is weak. Clone size is shown for a subset of rows, as once, few, many or a class of expanded clone.

CDR3aa: CASTVSAVAETQYF
CDR3nt: TGTGCCAGCACCGTAAGTGCGGTAGCGGAGACCCAGTACTTC
v_gene: TRBV6-1
abundance: .
d_gene: .
j_gene: TRBJ2-5

CDR3aa: CASSMRLSTDTQYF
CDR3nt: TGTGCCAGCAGTATGAGGCTCAGCACAGATACGCAGTATTTT
v_gene: TRBV7-2
abundance: .
d_gene: .
j_gene: TRBJ2-3

CDR3aa: CASSPQASGFFF
CDR3nt: TGTGCCAGCAGTCCCCAGGCTAGCGGGTTCTTCTTC
v_gene: TRBV28
abundance: .
d_gene: TRBD2
j_gene: TRBJ2-1

CDR3aa: CASSITPSSQETQYF
CDR3nt: TGTGCCAGTAGTATAACCCCCTCTAGCCAAGAGACCCAGTACTTC
v_gene: TRBV19
abundance: .
d_gene: .
j_gene: TRBJ2-5

CDR3aa: CASSYAGGRYNEQFF
CDR3nt: TGCGCCAGCAGCTATGCGGGAGGGAGATACAATGAGCAGTTCTTC
v_gene: TRBV5-1
abundance: .
d_gene: TRBD2
j_gene: TRBJ2-1

CDR3aa: CASSIQSQQAGGREQYF
CDR3nt: TGTGCCAGTAGTATCCAATCCCAGCAAGCGGGAGGGCGCGAGCAGTACTTC
v_gene: TRBV19
abundance: .
d_gene: TRBD2
j_gene: TRBJ2-7

CDR3aa: CASSGGQTPYQETQYF
CDR3nt: TGTGCCAGCAGCGGGGGACAGACGCCGTACCAAGAGACCCAGTACTTC
v_gene: TRBV5-4
abundance: .
d_gene: TRBD1
j_gene: TRBJ2-5

CDR3aa: CASSFNQGVRTEAFF
CDR3nt: TGCGCCAGCAGCTTTAATCAGGGGGTACGCACTGAAGCTTTCTTT
v_gene: TRBV5-1
abundance: .
d_gene: TRBD1
j_gene: TRBJ1-1

CDR3aa: CASSFSGLAKNIQYF
CDR3nt: TGTGCCAGCAGCTTCTCGGGACTAGCCAAAAACATTCAGTACTTC
v_gene: TRBV7-9
abundance: .
d_gene: .
j_gene: TRBJ2-4

CDR3aa: CAIWDRASTDTQYF
CDR3nt: TGTGCCATCTGGGACAGGGCTTCCACAGATACGCAGTATTTT
v_gene: TRBV10-3
abundance: .
d_gene: TRBD1
j_gene: TRBJ2-3

CDR3aa: CASSQDVSREWYNEQFF
CDR3nt: TGTGCCAGCAGCCAAGATGTTTCACGGGAGTGGTACAATGAGCAGTTCTTC
v_gene: TRBV4-2
abundance: .
d_gene: .
j_gene: TRBJ2-1

CDR3aa: CASSGGQADGQYF
CDR3nt: TGCGCCAGCAGCGGGGGACAGGCTGATGGGCAGTACTTC
v_gene: TRBV5-1
abundance: .
d_gene: TRBD1
j_gene: TRBJ2-7

CDR3aa: CAWRRRSSGNNEQFF
CDR3nt: TGTGCCTGGAGGCGGAGGTCTAGCGGGAACAATGAGCAGTTCTTC
v_gene: TRBV30
abundance: .
d_gene: TRBD2
j_gene: TRBJ2-1

CDR3aa: CASSSGTSGTRGYF
CDR3nt: TGTGCCAGCAGTTCCGGGACTAGCGGGACCCGAGGATACTTC
v_gene: TRBV28
abundance: .
d_gene: TRBD2
j_gene: TRBJ2-7

CDR3aa: CASSERQGVKANYGYTF
CDR3nt: TGTGCCAGCAGTGAACGGCAGGGGGTAAAGGCTAACTATGGCTACACCTTC
v_gene: TRBV6-1
abundance: .
d_gene: TRBD1
j_gene: TRBJ1-2

CDR3aa: CASNFQGGSPYEQYF
CDR3nt: TGTGCCAGCAATTTTCAGGGGGGCTCTCCCTACGAGCAGTACTTC
v_gene: TRBV7-9
abundance: .
d_gene: .
j_gene: TRBJ2-7

CDR3aa: CATSRGTSGTTDTQYF
CDR3nt: TGTGCCACCAGCAGAGGAACTAGCGGGACCACAGATACGCAGTATTTT
v_gene: TRBV15
abundance: once
d_gene: TRBD2
j_gene: TRBJ2-3

CDR3aa: CASSVDSSGSYHEQFF
CDR3nt: TGTGCCAGCAGCGTAGATTCCAGCGGGAGTTACCATGAGCAGTTCTTC
v_gene: TRBV9
abundance: .
d_gene: TRBD2
j_gene: TRBJ2-1

CDR3aa: CASSLAGTGYTEAFF
CDR3nt: TGTGCCAGCAGCTTAGCCGGGACAGGGTACACTGAAGCTTTCTTT
v_gene: TRBV13
abundance: .
d_gene: TRBD1
j_gene: TRBJ1-1

CDR3aa: CASSLKGLDYEQYF
CDR3nt: TGTGCCAGCAGTTTGAAGGGGCTGGACTACGAGCAGTACTTC
v_gene: TRBV28
abundance: .
d_gene: .
j_gene: TRBJ2-7

CDR3aa: CASSLSRGQGIRNEQFF
CDR3nt: TGTGCCAGCAGCCTTTCCCGCGGACAGGGAATCAGAAATGAGCAGTTCTTC
v_gene: TRBV7-6
abundance: .
d_gene: TRBD1
j_gene: TRBJ2-1

CDR3aa: CASSSYGGDYNSPLHF
CDR3nt: TGCGCCAGCAGCTCCTACGGGGGGGACTATAATTCACCCCTCCACTTT
v_gene: TRBV5-1
abundance: once
d_gene: .
j_gene: TRBJ1-6

CDR3aa: CASSGTLVGPPYEQYF
CDR3nt: TGTGCCAGCAGCGGCACCCTGGTTGGCCCCCCTTACGAGCAGTACTTC
v_gene: TRBV5-5
abundance: .
d_gene: .
j_gene: TRBJ2-7

CDR3aa: CASSVDGTSYEQYF
CDR3nt: TGTGCCAGCAGCGTAGATGGTACATCCTACGAGCAGTACTTC
v_gene: TRBV9
abundance: .
d_gene: .
j_gene: TRBJ2-7

CDR3aa: CASSLVAGQGAYNEQFF
CDR3nt: TGTGCCAGCAGCTTGGTCGCGGGTCAGGGGGCTTACAATGAGCAGTTCTTC
v_gene: TRBV5-4
abundance: .
d_gene: TRBD1
j_gene: TRBJ2-1

CDR3aa: CASSSSPGVPYEQYF
CDR3nt: TGCGCCAGCAGCTCCTCCCCCGGAGTCCCCTACGAGCAGTACTTC
v_gene: TRBV5-1
abundance: .
d_gene: .
j_gene: TRBJ2-7

CDR3aa: CASSLGLADQETQYF
CDR3nt: TGTGCCAGCAGCTTAGGACTAGCGGATCAAGAGACCCAGTACTTC
v_gene: TRBV11-2
abundance: .
d_gene: TRBD2
j_gene: TRBJ2-5

CDR3aa: CASSDYRGGYYEQYF
CDR3nt: TGTGCCAGTAGTGACTACAGGGGTGGATACTACGAGCAGTACTTC
v_gene: TRBV19
abundance: .
d_gene: TRBD1
j_gene: TRBJ2-7

CDR3aa: CASSLLGQNTEAFF
CDR3nt: TGCGCCAGCAGCTTACTCGGACAGAACACTGAAGCTTTCTTT
v_gene: TRBV5-1
abundance: .
d_gene: .
j_gene: TRBJ1-1

CDR3aa: CASSGTGSGNTIYF
CDR3nt: TGCGCCAGCAGCGGAACGGGATCTGGAAACACCATATATTTT
v_gene: TRBV5-1
abundance: .
d_gene: .
j_gene: TRBJ1-3

CDR3aa: CASSFFPGGGQETQYF
CDR3nt: TGTGCCAGCAGTTTCTTCCCTGGGGGGGGACAAGAGACCCAGTACTTC
v_gene: TRBV28
abundance: .
d_gene: TRBD2
j_gene: TRBJ2-5

CDR3aa: CASSQDGRGDSGYTF
CDR3nt: TGTGCCAGCAGCCAAGACGGTAGGGGCGATAGTGGCTACACCTTC
v_gene: TRBV4-2
abundance: .
d_gene: .
j_gene: TRBJ1-2

CDR3aa: CASSMTGVVITEAFF
CDR3nt: TGTGCCAGCAGCATGACAGGGGTTGTGATTACTGAAGCTTTCTTT
v_gene: TRBV6-5
abundance: .
d_gene: TRBD1
j_gene: TRBJ1-1

CDR3aa: CASSLVTSGAYEQYF
CDR3nt: TGTGCCAGCAGCTTAGTAACTAGCGGAGCCTACGAGCAGTACTTC
v_gene: TRBV7-6
abundance: .
d_gene: TRBD2
j_gene: TRBJ2-7

CDR3aa: CASILGNAGNQPQHF
CDR3nt: TGTGCCAGCATATTGGGGAACGCGGGGAATCAGCCCCAGCATTTT
v_gene: TRBV28
abundance: .
d_gene: .
j_gene: TRBJ1-5

CDR3aa: CASSLSPTDGGGGYTF
CDR3nt: TGTGCCAGCAGCTTATCACCCACGGACGGCGGGGGAGGCTACACCTTC
v_gene: TRBV7-8
abundance: .
d_gene: .
j_gene: TRBJ1-2

CDR3aa: CASSFGRGSVYEQYF
CDR3nt: TGTGCCAGCAGTTTCGGGCGCGGGAGTGTCTACGAGCAGTACTTC
v_gene: TRBV27
abundance: once
d_gene: TRBD2
j_gene: TRBJ2-7

CDR3aa: CASSGQGVREQYF
CDR3nt: TGTGCCAGCAGTGGACAGGGCGTGCGAGAGCAGTACTTC
v_gene: TRBV5-6
abundance: .
d_gene: TRBD1
j_gene: TRBJ2-7

CDR3aa: CASSQGQPDEKLFF
CDR3nt: TGCGCCAGCAGCCAGGGACAGCCGGATGAAAAACTGTTTTTT
v_gene: TRBV4-1
abundance: .
d_gene: TRBD1
j_gene: TRBJ1-4

CDR3aa: CASSARQGLGSGQPQHF
CDR3nt: TGTGCCAGCAGCGCTAGACAGGGATTAGGAAGTGGTCAGCCCCAGCATTTT
v_gene: TRBV28
abundance: .
d_gene: TRBD1
j_gene: TRBJ1-5

CDR3aa: CASSFRGRAQNEQFF
CDR3nt: TGTGCCAGCAGCTTTCGCGGAAGAGCCCAAAATGAGCAGTTCTTC
v_gene: TRBV7-9
abundance: .
d_gene: .
j_gene: TRBJ2-1

CDR3aa: CASSLTSANTGELFF
CDR3nt: TGTGCCAGCAGCTTAACTAGCGCGAACACCGGGGAGCTGTTTTTT
v_gene: TRBV7-3
abundance: .
d_gene: .
j_gene: TRBJ2-2

CDR3aa: CSVGTGLNEQFF
CDR3nt: TGCAGCGTTGGGACAGGTCTCAATGAGCAGTTCTTC
v_gene: TRBV29-1
abundance: once
d_gene: TRBD1
j_gene: TRBJ2-1

CDR3aa: CATSTTGTGGPDTQYF
CDR3nt: TGTGCCACCAGCACAACCGGGACAGGGGGTCCCGATACGCAGTATTTT
v_gene: TRBV15
abundance: .
d_gene: TRBD1
j_gene: TRBJ2-3

CDR3aa: CASTPQGGLAGLTDTQYF
CDR3nt: TGTGCCAGCACTCCTCAAGGCGGGCTAGCGGGACTCACAGATACGCAGTATTTT
v_gene: TRBV5-6
abundance: .
d_gene: TRBD2
j_gene: TRBJ2-3

CDR3aa: CASSLGQKIPEAFF
CDR3nt: TGTGCCAGCAGCCTGGGACAGAAAATACCTGAAGCTTTCTTT
v_gene: TRBV7-2
abundance: .
d_gene: TRBD1
j_gene: TRBJ1-1

CDR3aa: CASSLDGGHDEQYF
CDR3nt: TGTGCTAGCAGCTTAGACGGGGGGCACGACGAGCAGTACTTC
v_gene: TRBV7-7
abundance: .
d_gene: .
j_gene: TRBJ2-7

CDR3aa: CASSIRLAKNYEQYF
CDR3nt: TGTGCCAGTAGTATTCGACTAGCGAAGAACTACGAGCAGTACTTC
v_gene: TRBV19
abundance: .
d_gene: TRBD2
j_gene: TRBJ2-7

CDR3aa: CASSTGETGPYEQYF
CDR3nt: TGTGCCAGTAGTACCGGGGAGACAGGACCCTACGAGCAGTACTTC
v_gene: TRBV19
abundance: .
d_gene: .
j_gene: TRBJ2-7

CDR3aa: CASSLRDNEQFF
CDR3nt: TGTGCCAGCAGTTTGCGGGACAATGAGCAGTTCTTC
v_gene: TRBV27
abundance: .
d_gene: .
j_gene: TRBJ2-1

CDR3aa: CASSFGGTGQSNEKLFF
CDR3nt: TGTGCCAGCAGCTTTGGGGGGACAGGGCAGTCTAATGAAAAACTGTTTTTT
v_gene: TRBV7-8
abundance: .
d_gene: TRBD1
j_gene: TRBJ1-4

CDR3aa: CASSPRVDRDQPQHF
CDR3nt: TGTGCCAGCTCACCAAGGGTAGACAGGGATCAGCCCCAGCATTTT
v_gene: TRBV18
abundance: once
d_gene: TRBD1
j_gene: TRBJ1-5

CDR3aa: CASGWGPNEKLFF
CDR3nt: TGTGCCAGCGGGTGGGGCCCCAATGAAAAACTGTTTTTT
v_gene: TRBV5-6
abundance: .
d_gene: .
j_gene: TRBJ1-4

CDR3aa: CASNPGTGFDEQYF
CDR3nt: TGTGCCAGCAACCCCGGGACAGGGTTCGACGAGCAGTACTTC
v_gene: TRBV9
abundance: .
d_gene: TRBD1
j_gene: TRBJ2-7

CDR3aa: CASSGMTGSSYEQYF
CDR3nt: TGTGCCAGCAGTGGGATGACAGGGAGCTCCTACGAGCAGTACTTC
v_gene: TRBV6-5
abundance: .
d_gene: TRBD1
j_gene: TRBJ2-7

CDR3aa: CASSPGQISNQPQHF
CDR3nt: TGTGCCAGCAGCCCGGGACAGATTAGCAATCAGCCCCAGCATTTT
v_gene: TRBV28
abundance: once
d_gene: TRBD1
j_gene: TRBJ1-5